These 7 T cell receptor beta chains came from one sample sequenced in a study of OX40 agonist ivuxolimab in advanced cancers. Assay: immunoSEQ multiplex PCR; the TCRdb copy retains only in-frame clones and omits some. Of 39,000 or so clones in the sample, around 87% were seen once. This sample comprised CD4+ or CD8+ T cells sorted from blood, obtained in a trial of the OX40 agonist ivuxolimab. The receptors here all came from an adult with an advanced solid tumor such as melanoma, head and neck, liver or kidney cancer.

This chain connects TRBV29-1 to TRBJ2-4, with D perhaps TRBD2 (5 bases). V was cut by 6 bases and J by 7 bases, with 22 bases left in between. In germline, CDR1 is SQVTM, CDR2 ANQGSEA. This CDR3 has 15 residues. CDR3 nucleotide sequence: TGCAGCGTCGCGGGCAAATTTGATATTCCCAACATTCAGTACTTC. Translation: CSVAGKFDIPNIQYF.

The V call is TRBV4-2, the J call TRBJ2-1; D remains ambiguous. The CDR3 contains 15 residues. V lost 0 bases and J lost 2, with 8 bases in between. CDR1 is LGHNA and CDR2 is YNFKEQ in the germline V gene. Here the CDR3 DNA reads TGTGCCAGCAGCCAAGACCCAATAACCTACAATGAGCAGTTCTTC. As protein: CASSQDPITYNEQFF.

This clone was found a few times. The gene calls are TRBV28 and TRBJ2-4; a possible D gene is TRBD2 (6 bases). CDR1 MDHEN and CDR2 SYDVKM come from the germline V gene. CDR3 length: 12 residues. Trimming removed 7 bases from V and 9 bases from J, with 13 bases in between. The CDR3 loop reads CASTAPRGIQYF. Written as DNA, the CDR3 is TGTGCCAGCACCGCGCCGCGGGGCATTCAGTACTTC.

DNA for the CDR3: TGTGCCAGCAGTTTAAGCGGGGGCCCGAACGAGCAGTACTTC. Its translation: CASSLSGGPNEQYF. The chain links TRBV28 to TRBJ2-7, with 8 nucleotides matching TRBD2. From germline, CDR1 is MDHEN and CDR2 SYDVKM. This CDR3 has 14 amino acids. V lost 2 bases to trimming and J lost 5 bases; unmatched junction nucleotides: 5.

The rearrangement links TRBV19 to TRBJ1-5; 7 bases fit TRBD1. V shed 6 bases, J shed 0 bases, and the junction held 5 bases outside the gene matches. CDR3 length: 15 residues. Germline CDR1 and CDR2: LNHDA and SQIVND (reference sequence). CDR3 in amino acids: CASSLGQYSNQPQHF. CDR3 coding DNA: TGTGCCAGTAGCCTGGGACAGTATAGCAATCAGCCCCAGCATTTT.

V usage is TRBV15 and J usage is TRBJ1-5, with D uncertain. With 5 bases removed from V and 2 bases from J, the gap between germline ends came to 13 bases. CDR1 and CDR2 from the germline V gene are LNHNV and YYDKDF (reference sequence). This CDR3 is 15 amino acids long. The CDR3 loop is CATSFTPEGNQPQHF. The DNA for the CDR3 is TGTGCCACCAGCTTCACACCTGAGGGCAATCAGCCCCAGCATTTT.

The rearrangement uses TRBV5-8 and TRBJ1-5; no firm D call. There are 13 residues in the CDR3. Germline loops: CDR1 SGHTS, CDR2 YDEGEE. V was trimmed by 4 bases and J by 6 bases, leaving 11 bases between them. The CDR3, as DNA: TGTGCCAGCAGCCAAGATGGTAGTCAGCCCCAGCATTTT. This translates into CASSQDGSQPQHF. The complete variable domain, with remaining parts taken from reference TRBV5-8 and TRBJ1-5, reads EAGVTQSPTHLIKTRGQQATLRCSPISGHTSVYWYQQALGLGLQFLLWYDEGEERNRGNFPPRFSGRQFPNYSSELNVNALELEDSALYLCASSQDGSQPQHFGDGTRLSIL.